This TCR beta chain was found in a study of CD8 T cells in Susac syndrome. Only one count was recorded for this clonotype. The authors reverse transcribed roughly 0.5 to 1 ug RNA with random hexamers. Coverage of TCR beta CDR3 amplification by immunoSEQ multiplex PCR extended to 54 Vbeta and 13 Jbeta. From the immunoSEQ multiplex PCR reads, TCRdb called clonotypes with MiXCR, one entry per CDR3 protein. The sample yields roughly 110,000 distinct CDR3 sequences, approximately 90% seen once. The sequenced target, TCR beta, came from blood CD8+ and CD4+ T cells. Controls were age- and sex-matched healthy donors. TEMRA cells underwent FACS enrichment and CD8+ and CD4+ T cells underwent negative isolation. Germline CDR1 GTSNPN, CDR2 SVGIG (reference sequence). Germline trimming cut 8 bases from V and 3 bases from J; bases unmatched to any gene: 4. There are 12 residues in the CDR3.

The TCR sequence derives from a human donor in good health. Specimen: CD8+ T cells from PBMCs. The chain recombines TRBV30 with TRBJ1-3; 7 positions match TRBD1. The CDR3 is CARGTDGNTIYF. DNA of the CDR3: TGTGCCCGTGGGACAGATGGAAACACCATATATTTT. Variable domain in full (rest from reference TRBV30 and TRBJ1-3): SQTIHQWPATLVQPVGSPLSLECTVEGTSNPNLYWYRQAAGRGLQLLFYSVGIGQISSEVPQNLSASRPQDRQFILSSKKLLLSDSGFYLCARGTDGNTIYFGEGSWLTVV.